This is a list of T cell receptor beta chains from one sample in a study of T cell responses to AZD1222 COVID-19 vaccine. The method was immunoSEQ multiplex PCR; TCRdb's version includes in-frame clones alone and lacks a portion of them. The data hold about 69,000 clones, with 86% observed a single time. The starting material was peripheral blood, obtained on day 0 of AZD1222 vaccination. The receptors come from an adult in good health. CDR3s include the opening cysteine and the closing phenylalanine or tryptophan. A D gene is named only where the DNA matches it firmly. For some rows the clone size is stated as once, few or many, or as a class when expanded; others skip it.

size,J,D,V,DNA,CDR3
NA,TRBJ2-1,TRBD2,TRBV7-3,TGTGCCAGCAGCCAGGCCCTCCTAGCGGGGGGCTACAATGAGCAGTTCTTC,CASSQALLAGGYNEQFF
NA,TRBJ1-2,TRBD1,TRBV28,TGTGCCAGCAGCCCGGGACAGGGGGCGATCGGGTATGGCTACACCTTC,CASSPGQGAIGYGYTF
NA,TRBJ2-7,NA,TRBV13,TGTGCCAGCAGCACACGACGTACAGGAGCCTCCTACGAGCAGTACTTC,CASSTRRTGASYEQYF
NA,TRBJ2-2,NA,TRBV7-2,TGTGCCAGCAGCCCTACCAGTGGGACCGGGGAGCTGTTTTTT,CASSPTSGTGELFF
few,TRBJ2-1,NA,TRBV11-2,TGTGCCAGCAGCTTTCGGGGAGCCGGTCCCAATGAGCAGTTCTTC,CASSFRGAGPNEQFF
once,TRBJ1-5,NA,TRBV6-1,TGTGCCAGCAGTGATTGGGGGGGACTGCCACCAAATCAGCCCCAGCATTTT,CASSDWGGLPPNQPQHF
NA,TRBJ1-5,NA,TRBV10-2,TGCGCCACCAGACTTTCGGGGGCGGCGAGCAATCAGCCCCAGCATTTT,CATRLSGAASNQPQHF
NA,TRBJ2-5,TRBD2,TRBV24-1,TGTGCCACCAGTGATCCCCGGACTAGCGGGGGCGAGACCCAGTACTTC,CATSDPRTSGGETQYF
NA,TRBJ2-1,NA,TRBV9,TGTGCCAGCAGCCAGGGGGGCAGTCCCTACAATGAGCAGTTCTTC,CASSQGGSPYNEQFF
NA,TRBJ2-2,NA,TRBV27,TGTGCCAGTGGGAGGCCGGGAGAGATCGCCGGGGAGCTGTTTTTT,CASGRPGEIAGELFF
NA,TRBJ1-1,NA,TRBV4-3,TGCGCCAGCAGCCAAGAGGCGCGGGGCACTGAAGCTTTCTTT,CASSQEARGTEAFF
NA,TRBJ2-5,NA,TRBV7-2,TGTGCCAGCAGCTTAAATAGGGGCGGGCAAGAGACCCAGTACTTC,CASSLNRGGQETQYF
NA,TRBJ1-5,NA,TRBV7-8,TGTGCCAGCAGCTGGGAGAGGCAGGGACGCAATCAGCCCCAGCATTTT,CASSWERQGRNQPQHF
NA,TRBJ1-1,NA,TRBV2,TGTGCCAGCAGCTCTTTGGCAGGGAACACTGAAGCTTTCTTT,CASSSLAGNTEAFF
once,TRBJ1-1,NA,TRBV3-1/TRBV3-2,TGTGCCAGCAGCCAAGACTGGGGAACCACTGAAGCTTTCTTT,CASSQDWGTTEAFF
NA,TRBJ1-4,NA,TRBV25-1,TGTGCCAGCAGTGATAATATGGAGGAATTTAATGAAAAACTGTTTTTT,CASSDNMEEFNEKLFF
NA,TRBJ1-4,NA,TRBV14,TGTGCCAGCAGCCAAGAGATGGGTGCCCAACTGTTTTTT,CASSQEMGAQLFF
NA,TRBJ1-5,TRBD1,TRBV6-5,TGTGCCAGCACCACAGGGGACTGGCAGCCCCAGCATTTT,CASTTGDWQPQHF
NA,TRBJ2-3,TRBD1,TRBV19,TGTGCCAGTAGTATCCCCGGGACAGGGAAAGATACGCAGTATTTT,CASSIPGTGKDTQYF
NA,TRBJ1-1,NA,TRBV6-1,TGTGCCAGCAGTGACCCGCGTAACCTTGAAGCTTTCTTT,CASSDPRNLEAFF
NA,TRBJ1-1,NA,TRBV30,TGTGCCTGGATTCAAAGGGCAGGGAAACGTGAAGCTTTCTTT,CAWIQRAGKREAFF
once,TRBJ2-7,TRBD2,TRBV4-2,TGTGCCAGCAGCCAAGTGGGCGGGACTAGCTACGAGCAGTACTTC,CASSQVGGTSYEQYF
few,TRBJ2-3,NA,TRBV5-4,TGTGCCAGCAGCCAAACAGGGAAGGGAGATACGCAGTATTTT,CASSQTGKGDTQYF
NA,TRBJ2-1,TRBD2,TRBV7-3,TGTGCCAGCAGCTCTAAACGAGCGGGAGGGCTGACCAATGAGCAGTTCTTC,CASSSKRAGGLTNEQFF
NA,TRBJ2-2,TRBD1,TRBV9,TGTGCCAGCAGCGACACAGGGGGCATAGACACCGGGGAGCTGTTTTTT,CASSDTGGIDTGELFF
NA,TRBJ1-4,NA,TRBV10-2,TGCGCCAGCAGTGAGACAGGGAAAGAAAAACTGTTTTTT,CASSETGKEKLFF
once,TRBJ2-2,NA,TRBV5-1,TGCGCCAGCAGCTTGGGGGGGGCCCCCACCGGGGAGCTGTTTTTT,CASSLGGAPTGELFF
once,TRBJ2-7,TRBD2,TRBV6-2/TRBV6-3,TGTGCCAGCAGTTACGGGCTAGCGGGAGTCCACGAGCAGTACTTC,CASSYGLAGVHEQYF